Sequencing of this TCR beta chain was carried out in a study of shared clonotypes between healthy human individuals. Study-level points and caveats: Memory subsets had estimated richness that was generally smaller than that of naive subsets.

Nashville, Tennessee was home to all donors, each a Caucasian adult. Method: immunoSEQ multiplex PCR; TCRdb's copy keeps in-frame clones and lacks some. The sample records over a million clones, over 95% being singletons. In the case of this clone: Its antigen is not known.

This TCR was sampled from a man aged 25 to 40 in good health. The sample comprised naive CD4+ T cells sorted from blood. Stated subset: CD45RA+ positively selected.

The CDR3: CASSLGLFYEQYF. Written as DNA, the CDR3 is TGTGCCAGCAGCCTCGGACTGTTCTACGAGCAGTACTTC. V is TRBV11-2 and J is TRBJ2-7; D perhaps matches TRBD2 (5 bases). CDR1 is SGHAT, CDR2 FQNNGV, per germline. The CDR3 contains 13 residues. V lost 5 bases to trimming and J lost 3 bases, with 11 bases between them.